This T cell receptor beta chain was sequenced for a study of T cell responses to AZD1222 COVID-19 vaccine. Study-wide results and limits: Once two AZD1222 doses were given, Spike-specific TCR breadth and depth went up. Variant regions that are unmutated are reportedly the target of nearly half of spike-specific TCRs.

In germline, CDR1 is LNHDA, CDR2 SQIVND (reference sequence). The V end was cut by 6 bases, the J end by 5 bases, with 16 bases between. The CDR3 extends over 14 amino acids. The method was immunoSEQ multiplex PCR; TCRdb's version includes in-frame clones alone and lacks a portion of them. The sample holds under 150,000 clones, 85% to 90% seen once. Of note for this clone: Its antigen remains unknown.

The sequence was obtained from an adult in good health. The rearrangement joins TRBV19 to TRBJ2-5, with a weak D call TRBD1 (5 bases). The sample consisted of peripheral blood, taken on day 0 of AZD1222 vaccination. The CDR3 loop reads CASSPGGAGETQYF. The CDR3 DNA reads TGTGCCAGTAGCCCGGGTGGGGCCGGGGAGACCCAGTACTTC.